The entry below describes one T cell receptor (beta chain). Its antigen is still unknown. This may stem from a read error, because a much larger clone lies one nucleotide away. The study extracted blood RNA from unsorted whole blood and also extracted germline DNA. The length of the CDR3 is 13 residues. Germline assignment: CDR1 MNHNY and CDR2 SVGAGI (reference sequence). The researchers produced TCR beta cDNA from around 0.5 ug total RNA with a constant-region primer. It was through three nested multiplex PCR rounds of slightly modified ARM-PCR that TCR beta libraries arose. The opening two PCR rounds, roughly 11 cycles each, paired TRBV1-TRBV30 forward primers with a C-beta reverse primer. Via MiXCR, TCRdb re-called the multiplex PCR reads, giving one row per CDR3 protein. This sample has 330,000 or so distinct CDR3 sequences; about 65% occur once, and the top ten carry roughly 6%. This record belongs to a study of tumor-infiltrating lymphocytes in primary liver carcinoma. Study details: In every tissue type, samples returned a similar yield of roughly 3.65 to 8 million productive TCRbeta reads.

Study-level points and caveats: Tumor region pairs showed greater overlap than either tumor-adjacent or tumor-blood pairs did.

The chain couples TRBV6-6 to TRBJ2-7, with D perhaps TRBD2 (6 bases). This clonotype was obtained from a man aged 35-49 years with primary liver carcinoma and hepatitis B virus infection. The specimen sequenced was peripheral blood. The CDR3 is CASKSGSSYGQYF. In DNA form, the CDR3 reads TGTGCCAGCAAAAGCGGGTCCTCCTACGGGCAGTACTTC.